The following is a TCR beta chain sequence with its context. This sample is part of a study of blood T cell repertoires in COVID-19. In the original workflow: By means of reference gene primer amplification, nucleated cell counts were estimated. The assay was immunoSEQ multiplex PCR, and TCRdb's table has in-frame clones only and misses some. V, J and clone size were drawn from that table, and D and trimming were deduced from the DNA. Among around 220,000 clones listed, about 86% were seen once. Germline V lookup: CDR1 MGHRA, CDR2 YSYEKL. CDR3 length: 13 residues. Between the trimmed V and J ends, which lost 1 base and 7 bases, there was a span of 7 bases.

The origin of this receptor is a woman between 45 and 65 years old with COVID-19, enrolled during active disease. The chain uses TRBV4-1 and TRBJ1-4; no reliable D call. Sequences were obtained from peripheral blood. CDR3 protein: CASSQAAGEKLFF. The CDR3 coding sequence is TGCGCCAGCAGCCAAGCGGCGGGTGAAAAACTGTTTTTT.